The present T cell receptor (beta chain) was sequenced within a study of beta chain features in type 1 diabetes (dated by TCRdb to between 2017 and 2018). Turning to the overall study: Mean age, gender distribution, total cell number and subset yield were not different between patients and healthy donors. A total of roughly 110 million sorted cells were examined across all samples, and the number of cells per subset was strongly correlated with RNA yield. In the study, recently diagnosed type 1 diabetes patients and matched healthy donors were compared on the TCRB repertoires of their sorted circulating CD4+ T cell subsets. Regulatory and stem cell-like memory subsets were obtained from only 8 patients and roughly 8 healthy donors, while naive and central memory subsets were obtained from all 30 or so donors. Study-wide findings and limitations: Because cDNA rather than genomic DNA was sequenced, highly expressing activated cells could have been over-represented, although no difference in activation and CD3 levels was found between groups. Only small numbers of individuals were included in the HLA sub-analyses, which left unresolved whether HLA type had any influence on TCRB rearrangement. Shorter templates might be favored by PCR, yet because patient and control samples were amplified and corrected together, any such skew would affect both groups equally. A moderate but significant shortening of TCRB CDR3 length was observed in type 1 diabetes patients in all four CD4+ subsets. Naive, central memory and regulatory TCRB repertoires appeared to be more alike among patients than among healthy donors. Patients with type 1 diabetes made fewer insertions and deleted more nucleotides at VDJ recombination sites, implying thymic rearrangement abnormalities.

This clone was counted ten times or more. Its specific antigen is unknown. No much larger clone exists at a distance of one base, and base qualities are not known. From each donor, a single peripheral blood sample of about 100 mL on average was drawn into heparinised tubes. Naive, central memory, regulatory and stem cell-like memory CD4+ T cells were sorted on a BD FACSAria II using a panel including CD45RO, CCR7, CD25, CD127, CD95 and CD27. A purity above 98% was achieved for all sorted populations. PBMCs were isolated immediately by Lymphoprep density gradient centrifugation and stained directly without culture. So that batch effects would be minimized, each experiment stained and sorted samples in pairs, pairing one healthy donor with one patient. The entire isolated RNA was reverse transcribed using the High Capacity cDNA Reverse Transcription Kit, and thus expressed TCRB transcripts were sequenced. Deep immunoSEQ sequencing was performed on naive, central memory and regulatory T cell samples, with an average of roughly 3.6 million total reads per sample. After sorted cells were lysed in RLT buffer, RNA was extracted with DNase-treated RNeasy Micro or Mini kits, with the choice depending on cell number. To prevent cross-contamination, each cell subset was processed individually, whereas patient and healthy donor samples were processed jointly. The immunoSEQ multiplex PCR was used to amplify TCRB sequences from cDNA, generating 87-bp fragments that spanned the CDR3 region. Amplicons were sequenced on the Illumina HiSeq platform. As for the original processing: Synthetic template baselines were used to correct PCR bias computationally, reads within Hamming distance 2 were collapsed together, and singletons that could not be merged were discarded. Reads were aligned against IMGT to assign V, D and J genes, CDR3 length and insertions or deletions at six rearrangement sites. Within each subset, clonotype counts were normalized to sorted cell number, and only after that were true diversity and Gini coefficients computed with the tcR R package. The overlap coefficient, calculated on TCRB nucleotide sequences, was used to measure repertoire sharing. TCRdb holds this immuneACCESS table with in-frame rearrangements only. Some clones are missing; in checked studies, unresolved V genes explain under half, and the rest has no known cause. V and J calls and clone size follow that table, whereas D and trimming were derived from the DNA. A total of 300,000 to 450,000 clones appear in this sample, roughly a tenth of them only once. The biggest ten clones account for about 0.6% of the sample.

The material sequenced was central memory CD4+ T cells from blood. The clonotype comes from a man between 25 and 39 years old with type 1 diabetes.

The nucleotide sequence is given as TGTGCCAGCAGCTTTGGTACCGTGGCAGATACGCAGTATTTT. Its translation is CASSFGTVADTQYF. The chain couples TRBV11-3 to TRBJ2-3, with no reliable assignment of the D segment. V gives up 3 bases and J gives up 4 bases, and the segment between their germline ends measures 11 bases. From the germline V gene, CDR1 is SGHNT and CDR2 is YENEEA. The CDR3 runs 14 residues from the cysteine to the phenylalanine. Only the CDR3 region is kept as DNA, spanning 42 bases read in frame from base 1.